This T cell receptor (beta chain) came from a study of CD4 T cells in relation to SARS-CoV-2 and coronaviruses. Method: immunoSEQ multiplex PCR; TCRdb's copy keeps in-frame clones and lacks some. In the table there are 50,000 to 70,000 clones, 75% to 90% of which are singletons. The unexposed donors gave CD4+ T cells in about 2010-2019, prior to COVID-19. Trimming removed 2 bases from V and 16 bases from J; junction bases left unmatched: 14. The germline CDR1 and CDR2 sequences are SEHNR and FQNEAQ (reference sequence). There are 14 residues in the CDR3. The clonotype originates from a human donor in good health. Source material: memory CD4+ T cells from PBMCs. This chain connects TRBV7-9 to TRBJ1-5; TRBD1 aligns across 7 bases. This CDR3 reads CASSLIGRGTSLHF. The CDR3 nucleotides are TGTGCCAGCAGCTTAATCGGCAGGGGGACGAGTTTACATTTT.